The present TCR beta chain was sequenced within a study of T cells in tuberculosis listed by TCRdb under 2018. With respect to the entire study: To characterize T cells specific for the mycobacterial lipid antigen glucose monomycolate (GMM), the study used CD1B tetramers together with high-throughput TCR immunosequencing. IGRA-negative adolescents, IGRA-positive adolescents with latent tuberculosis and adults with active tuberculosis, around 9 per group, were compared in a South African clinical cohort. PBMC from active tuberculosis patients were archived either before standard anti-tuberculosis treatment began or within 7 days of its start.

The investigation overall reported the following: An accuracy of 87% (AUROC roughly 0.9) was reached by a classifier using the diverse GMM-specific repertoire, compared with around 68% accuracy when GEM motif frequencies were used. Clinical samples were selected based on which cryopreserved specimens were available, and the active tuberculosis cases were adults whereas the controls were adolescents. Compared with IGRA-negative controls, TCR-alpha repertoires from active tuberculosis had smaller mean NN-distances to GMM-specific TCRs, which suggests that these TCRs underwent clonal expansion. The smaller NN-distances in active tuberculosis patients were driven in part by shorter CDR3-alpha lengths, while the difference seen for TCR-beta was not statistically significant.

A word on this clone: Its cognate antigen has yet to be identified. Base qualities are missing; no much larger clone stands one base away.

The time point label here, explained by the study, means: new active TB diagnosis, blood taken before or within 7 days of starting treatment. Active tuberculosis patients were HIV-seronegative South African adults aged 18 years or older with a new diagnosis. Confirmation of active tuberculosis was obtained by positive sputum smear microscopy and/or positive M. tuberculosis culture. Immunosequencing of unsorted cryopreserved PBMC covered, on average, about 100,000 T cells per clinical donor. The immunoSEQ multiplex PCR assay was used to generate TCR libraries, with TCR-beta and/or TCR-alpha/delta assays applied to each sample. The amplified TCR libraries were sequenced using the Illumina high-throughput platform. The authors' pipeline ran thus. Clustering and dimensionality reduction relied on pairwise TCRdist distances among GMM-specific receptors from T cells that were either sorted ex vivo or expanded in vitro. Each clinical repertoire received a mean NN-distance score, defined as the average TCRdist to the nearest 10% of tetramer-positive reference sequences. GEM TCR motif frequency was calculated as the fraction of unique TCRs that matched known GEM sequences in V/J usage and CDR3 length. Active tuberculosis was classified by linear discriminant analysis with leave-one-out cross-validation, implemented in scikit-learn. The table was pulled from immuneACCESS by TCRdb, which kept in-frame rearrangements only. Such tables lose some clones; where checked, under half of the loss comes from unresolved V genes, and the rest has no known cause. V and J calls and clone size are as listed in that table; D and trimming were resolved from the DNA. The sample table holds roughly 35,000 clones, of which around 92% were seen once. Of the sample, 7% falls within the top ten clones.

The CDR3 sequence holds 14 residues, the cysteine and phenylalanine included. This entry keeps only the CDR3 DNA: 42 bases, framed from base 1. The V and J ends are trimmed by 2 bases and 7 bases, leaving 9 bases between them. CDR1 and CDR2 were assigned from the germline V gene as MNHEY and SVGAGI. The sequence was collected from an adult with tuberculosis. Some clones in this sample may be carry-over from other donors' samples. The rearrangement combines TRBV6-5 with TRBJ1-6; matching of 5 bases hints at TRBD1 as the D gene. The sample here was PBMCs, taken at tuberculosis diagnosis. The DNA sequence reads TGTGCCAGCAGTTACAAGGGGTGGAATTCACCCCTCCACTTT. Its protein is CASSYKGWNSPLHF.